This T cell receptor (beta chain) was recorded in a study of T cell responses to AZD1222 COVID-19 vaccine. To note about this clone: Its matching antigen is unknown.

The germline gives CDR1 LGHDT, CDR2 YNNKEL (reference sequence). This CDR3 has 13 amino acids. V dropped 6 bases and J dropped 2 bases, with 10 bases sitting between them. The protocol was immunoSEQ multiplex PCR, while the TCRdb copy is restricted to in-frame clones and leaves out a portion. The sample records over 85,000 clones, 88% being singletons. Overall study results and limits: At baseline, seropositivity was found in only a handful of AZD1222 recipients. Clonal diversity may have been underestimated, and the donors were mostly white British, with more females than males.

The sequence came from an adult in good health. The chain employs TRBV3-1 (or the pseudogene TRBV3-2) and TRBJ1-1; D gene uncertain. Sequenced material: peripheral blood, taken on day 0 of AZD1222 vaccination. The CDR3 protein is CASRSGRNTEAFF. The DNA for the CDR3 is TGTGCCAGCAGGTCGGGCAGAAACACTGAAGCTTTCTTT.